One TCR beta chain is described in this entry. The data stem from a study of OX40 agonist ivuxolimab in advanced cancers. Only in-frame clones appear in the TCRdb table, and some are missing; sequencing was by immunoSEQ multiplex PCR. The sample lists 60,000 to 100,000 clones; around 94% were seen once. From germline, CDR1 is MNHEY and CDR2 SMNVEV (reference sequence). The V end was cut by 3 bases, the J end by 0 bases, with 6 bases between. This CDR3 has 13 residues. Source: CD4+ or CD8+ T cells sorted from blood, taken in a trial of the OX40 agonist ivuxolimab. The receptor's source is an adult with an advanced solid tumor such as melanoma, head and neck, liver or kidney cancer. The genes are TRBV27 and TRBJ2-7; unclear D gene. The CDR3 protein is CASSFASSYEQYF. The CDR3 DNA reads as TGTGCCAGCAGTTTCGCCTCCTCCTACGAGCAGTACTTC.